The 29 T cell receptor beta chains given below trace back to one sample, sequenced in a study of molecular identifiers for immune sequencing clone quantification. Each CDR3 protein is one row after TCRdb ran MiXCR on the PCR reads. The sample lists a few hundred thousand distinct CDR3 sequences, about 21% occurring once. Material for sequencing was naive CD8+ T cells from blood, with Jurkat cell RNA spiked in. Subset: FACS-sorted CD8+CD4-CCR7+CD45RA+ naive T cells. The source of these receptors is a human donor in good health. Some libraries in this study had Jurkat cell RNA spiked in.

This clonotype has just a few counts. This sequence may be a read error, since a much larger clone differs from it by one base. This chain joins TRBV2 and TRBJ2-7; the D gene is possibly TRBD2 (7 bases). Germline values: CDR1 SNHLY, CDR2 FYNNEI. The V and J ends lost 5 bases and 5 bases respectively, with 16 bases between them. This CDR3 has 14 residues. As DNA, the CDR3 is TGTGCCAGCAGTAAAGAGGCGGGGGCGGACGAGCAGTACTTC. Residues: CASSKEAGADEQYF.

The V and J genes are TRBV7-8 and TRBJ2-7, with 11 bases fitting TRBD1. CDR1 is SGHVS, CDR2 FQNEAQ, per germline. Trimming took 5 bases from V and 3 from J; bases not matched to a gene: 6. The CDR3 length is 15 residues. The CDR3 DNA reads TGTGCCAGCAGCGCCACCGGGACAGGGGGCTACGAGCAGTACTTC. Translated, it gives CASSATGTGGYEQYF.

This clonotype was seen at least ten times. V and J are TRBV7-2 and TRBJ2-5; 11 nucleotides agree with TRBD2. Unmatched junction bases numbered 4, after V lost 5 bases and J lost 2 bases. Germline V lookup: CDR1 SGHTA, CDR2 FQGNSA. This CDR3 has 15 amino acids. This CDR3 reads CASSRTSGQQETQYF. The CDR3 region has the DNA TGTGCCAGCAGCCGGACTAGCGGGCAACAAGAGACCCAGTACTTC.

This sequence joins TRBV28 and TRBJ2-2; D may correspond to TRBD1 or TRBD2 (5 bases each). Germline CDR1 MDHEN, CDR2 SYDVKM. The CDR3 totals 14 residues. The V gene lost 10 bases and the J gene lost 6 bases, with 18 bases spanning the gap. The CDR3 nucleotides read TGTGCCATCGAGCCGGGACCCCAGGCCGGGGAGCTGTTTTTT. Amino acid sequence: CAIEPGPQAGELFF.

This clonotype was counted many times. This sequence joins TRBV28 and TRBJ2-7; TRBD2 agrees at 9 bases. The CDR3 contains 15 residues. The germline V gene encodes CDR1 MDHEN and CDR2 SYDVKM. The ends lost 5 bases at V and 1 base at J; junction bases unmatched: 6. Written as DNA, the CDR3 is TGTGCCAGCAGTCCCCGTAGCGGGAGTTCCTACGAGCAGTACTTC. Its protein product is CASSPRSGSSYEQYF. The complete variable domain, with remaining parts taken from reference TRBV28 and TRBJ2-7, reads DVKVTQSSRYLVKRTGEKVFLECVQDMDHENMFWYRQDPGLGLRLIYFSYDVKMKEKGDIPEGYSVSREKKERFSLILESASTNQTSMYLCASSPRSGSSYEQYFGPGTRLTVT.

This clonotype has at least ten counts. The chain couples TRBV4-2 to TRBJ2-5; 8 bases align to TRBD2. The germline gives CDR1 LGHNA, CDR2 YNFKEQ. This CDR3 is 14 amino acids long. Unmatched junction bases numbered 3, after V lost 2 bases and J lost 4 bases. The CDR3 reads CASSQRSGRETQYF. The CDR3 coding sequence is TGTGCCAGCAGCCAAAGGAGCGGGAGAGAGACCCAGTACTTC.

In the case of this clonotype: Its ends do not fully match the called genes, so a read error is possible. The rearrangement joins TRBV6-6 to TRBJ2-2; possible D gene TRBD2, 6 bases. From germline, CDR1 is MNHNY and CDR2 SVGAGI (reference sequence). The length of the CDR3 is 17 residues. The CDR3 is CASSYLHRDVGGGEPFF. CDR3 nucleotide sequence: TGTGCCAGCAGTTACCTACACCGGGACGTCGGTGGCGGGGAGCCGTTTTTT.

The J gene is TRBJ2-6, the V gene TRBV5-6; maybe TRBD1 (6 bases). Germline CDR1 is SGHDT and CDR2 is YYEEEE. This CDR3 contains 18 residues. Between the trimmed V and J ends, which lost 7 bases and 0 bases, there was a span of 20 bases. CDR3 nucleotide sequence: TGTGCCAGCCCTACACGTGGAACAGGGAGCTCTGGGGCCAACGTCCTGACTTTC. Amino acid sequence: CASPTRGTGSSGANVLTF.

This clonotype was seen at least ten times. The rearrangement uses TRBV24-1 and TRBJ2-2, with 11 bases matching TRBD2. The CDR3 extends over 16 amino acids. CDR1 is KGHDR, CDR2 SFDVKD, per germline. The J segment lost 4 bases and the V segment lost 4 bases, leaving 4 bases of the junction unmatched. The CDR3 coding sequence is TGTGCCACCAGTGACTCTAGCGGGGGGCTCACCGGGGAGCTGTTTTTT. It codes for CATSDSSGGLTGELFF.

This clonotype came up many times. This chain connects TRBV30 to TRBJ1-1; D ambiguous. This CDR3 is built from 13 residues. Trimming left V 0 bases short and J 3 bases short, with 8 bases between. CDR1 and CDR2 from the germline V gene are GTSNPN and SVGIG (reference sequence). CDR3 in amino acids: CAWSVGDYTEAFF. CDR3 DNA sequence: TGTGCCTGGAGTGTTGGTGACTACACTGAAGCTTTCTTT.

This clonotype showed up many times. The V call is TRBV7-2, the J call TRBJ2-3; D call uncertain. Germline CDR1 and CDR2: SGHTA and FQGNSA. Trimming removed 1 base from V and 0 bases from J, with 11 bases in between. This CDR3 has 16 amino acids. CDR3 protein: CASSLGERFSTDTQYF. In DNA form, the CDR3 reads TGTGCCAGCAGCTTAGGGGAACGGTTTAGCACAGATACGCAGTATTTT.

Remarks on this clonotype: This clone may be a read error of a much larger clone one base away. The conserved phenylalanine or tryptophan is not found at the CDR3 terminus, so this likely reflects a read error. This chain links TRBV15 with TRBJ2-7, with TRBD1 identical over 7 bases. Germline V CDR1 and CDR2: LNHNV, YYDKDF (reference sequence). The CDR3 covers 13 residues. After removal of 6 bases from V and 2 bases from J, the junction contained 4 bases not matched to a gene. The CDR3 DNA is TGTGCCACCAGTGGGGACAGAACCTACGAGCAGTACCTC. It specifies CATSGDRTYEQYL.

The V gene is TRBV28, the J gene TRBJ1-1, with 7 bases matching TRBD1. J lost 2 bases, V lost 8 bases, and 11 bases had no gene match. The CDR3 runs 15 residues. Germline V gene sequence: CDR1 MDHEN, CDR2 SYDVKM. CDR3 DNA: TGTGCCAGCCGGGGCTGGACAGGACTCAACACTGAAGCTTTCTTT. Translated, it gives CASRGWTGLNTEAFF.

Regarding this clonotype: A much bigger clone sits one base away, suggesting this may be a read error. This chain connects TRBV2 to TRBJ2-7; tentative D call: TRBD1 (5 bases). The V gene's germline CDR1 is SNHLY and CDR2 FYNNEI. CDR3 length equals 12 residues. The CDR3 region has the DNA TGTGCCAGCAGTGACAGGGCTTCAGAGCTGTACTTC. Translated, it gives CASSDRASELYF.

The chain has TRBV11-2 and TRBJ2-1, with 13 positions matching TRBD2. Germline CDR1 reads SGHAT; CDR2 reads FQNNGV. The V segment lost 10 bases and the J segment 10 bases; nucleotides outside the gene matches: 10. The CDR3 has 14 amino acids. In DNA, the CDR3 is TGTGCCACCTTACCACTAGCGGGAGGGGAAGAGCAGTTCTTC. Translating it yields CATLPLAGGEEQFF.

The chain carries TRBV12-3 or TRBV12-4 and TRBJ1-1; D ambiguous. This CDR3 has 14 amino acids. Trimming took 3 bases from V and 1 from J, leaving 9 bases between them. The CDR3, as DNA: TGTGCCAGCAGTTTGCACCCGGGGAACACTGAAGCTTTCTTT. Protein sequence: CASSLHPGNTEAFF.

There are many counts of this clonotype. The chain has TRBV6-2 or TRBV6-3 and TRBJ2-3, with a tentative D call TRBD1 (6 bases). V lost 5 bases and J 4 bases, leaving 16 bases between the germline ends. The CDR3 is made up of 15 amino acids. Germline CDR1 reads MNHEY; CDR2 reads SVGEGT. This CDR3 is CASSPGDGSADTQYF. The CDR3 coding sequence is TGTGCCAGCAGTCCAGGGGATGGTTCGGCAGATACGCAGTATTTT.

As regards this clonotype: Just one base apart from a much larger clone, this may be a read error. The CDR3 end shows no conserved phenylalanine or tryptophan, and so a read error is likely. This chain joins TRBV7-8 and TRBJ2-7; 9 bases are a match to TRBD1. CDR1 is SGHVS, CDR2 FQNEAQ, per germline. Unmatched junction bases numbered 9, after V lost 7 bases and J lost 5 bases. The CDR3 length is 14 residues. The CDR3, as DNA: TGTGCCAGCACCTCGCGGACAGGGGTCGACGAGCAGTACTCC. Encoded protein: CASTSRTGVDEQYS.

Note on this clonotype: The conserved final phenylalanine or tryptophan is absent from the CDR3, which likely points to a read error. Written as DNA, the CDR3 is TGTGCCAGCAGCTTGGAGACTGAAGCTTTCCTT. Translating it yields CASSLETEAFL. The V gene is TRBV5-5, the J gene TRBJ1-1; D ambiguous. This CDR3 is 11 amino acids long. Germline CDR1 is SGHKS and CDR2 is YYEKEE (reference sequence). Trimming left V 0 bases short and J 5 bases short, with 2 bases between.

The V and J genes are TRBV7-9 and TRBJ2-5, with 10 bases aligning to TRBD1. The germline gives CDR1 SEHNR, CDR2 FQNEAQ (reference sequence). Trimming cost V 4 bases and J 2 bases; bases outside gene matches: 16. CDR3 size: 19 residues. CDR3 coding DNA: TGTGCCAGCAGCTCCGCGTTTTTGACAGGGGGCTGGCGTCAAGAGACCCAGTACTTC. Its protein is CASSSAFLTGGWRQETQYF.

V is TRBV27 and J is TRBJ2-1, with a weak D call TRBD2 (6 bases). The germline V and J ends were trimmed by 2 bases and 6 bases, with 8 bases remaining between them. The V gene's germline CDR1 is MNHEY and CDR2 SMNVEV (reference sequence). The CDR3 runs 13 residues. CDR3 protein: CASSLGGCNEQFF. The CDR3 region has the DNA TGTGCCAGCAGTTTAGGGGGGTGCAATGAGCAGTTCTTC.

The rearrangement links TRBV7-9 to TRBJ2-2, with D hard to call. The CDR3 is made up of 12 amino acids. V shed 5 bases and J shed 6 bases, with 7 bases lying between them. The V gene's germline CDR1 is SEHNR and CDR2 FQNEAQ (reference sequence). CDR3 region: CASSTPAGELFF. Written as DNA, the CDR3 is TGTGCCAGCAGCACCCCCGCCGGGGAGCTGTTTTTT.

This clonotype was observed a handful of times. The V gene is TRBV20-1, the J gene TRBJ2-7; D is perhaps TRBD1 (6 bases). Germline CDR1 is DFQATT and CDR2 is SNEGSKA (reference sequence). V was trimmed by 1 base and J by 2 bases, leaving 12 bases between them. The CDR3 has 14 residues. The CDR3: CSARGDTYPYEQYF. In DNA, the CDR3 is TGCAGTGCTAGAGGGGACACTTACCCCTACGAGCAGTACTTC.

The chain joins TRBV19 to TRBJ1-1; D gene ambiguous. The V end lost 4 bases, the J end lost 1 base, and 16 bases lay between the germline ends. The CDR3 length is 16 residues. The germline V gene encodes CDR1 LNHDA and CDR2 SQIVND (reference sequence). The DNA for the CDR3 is TGTGCCAGTAGTAATAGGTGGCAGAACAAGAACACTGAAGCTTTCTTT. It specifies CASSNRWQNKNTEAFF.

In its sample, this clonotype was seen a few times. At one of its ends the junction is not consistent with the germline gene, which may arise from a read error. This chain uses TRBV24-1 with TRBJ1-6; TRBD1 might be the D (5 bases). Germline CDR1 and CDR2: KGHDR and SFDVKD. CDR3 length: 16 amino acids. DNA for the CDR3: TGTGCCACCAGGGTTCTAAGGGGCGCGTATAACTCACCCCTCCACTTT. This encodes CATRVLRGAYNSPLHF.

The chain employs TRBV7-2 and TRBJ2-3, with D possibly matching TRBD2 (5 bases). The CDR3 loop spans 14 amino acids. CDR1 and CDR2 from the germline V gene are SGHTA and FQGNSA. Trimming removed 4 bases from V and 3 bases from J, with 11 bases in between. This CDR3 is CASSSAEGTDTQYF. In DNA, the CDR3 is TGTGCCAGCAGCTCAGCGGAAGGAACAGATACGCAGTATTTT.

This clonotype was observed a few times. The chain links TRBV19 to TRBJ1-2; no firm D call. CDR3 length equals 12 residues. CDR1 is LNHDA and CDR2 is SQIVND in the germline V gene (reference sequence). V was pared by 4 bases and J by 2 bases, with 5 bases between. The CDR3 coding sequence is TGTGCCAGTAGTAACGGGAACTATGGCTACACCTTC. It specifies CASSNGNYGYTF.

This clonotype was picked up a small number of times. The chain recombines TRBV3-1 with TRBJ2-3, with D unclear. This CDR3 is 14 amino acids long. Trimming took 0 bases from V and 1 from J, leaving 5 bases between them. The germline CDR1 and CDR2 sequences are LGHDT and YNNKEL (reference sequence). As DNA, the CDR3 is TGTGCCAGCAGCCAAGAGTGGGGCACAGATACGCAGTATTTT. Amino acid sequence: CASSQEWGTDTQYF.

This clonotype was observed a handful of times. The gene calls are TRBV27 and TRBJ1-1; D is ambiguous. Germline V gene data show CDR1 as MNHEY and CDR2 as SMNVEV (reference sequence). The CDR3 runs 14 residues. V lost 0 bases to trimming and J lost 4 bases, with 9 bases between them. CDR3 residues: CASSLSGVPTEAFF. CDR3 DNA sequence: TGTGCCAGCAGTTTATCCGGGGTCCCCACTGAAGCTTTCTTT.